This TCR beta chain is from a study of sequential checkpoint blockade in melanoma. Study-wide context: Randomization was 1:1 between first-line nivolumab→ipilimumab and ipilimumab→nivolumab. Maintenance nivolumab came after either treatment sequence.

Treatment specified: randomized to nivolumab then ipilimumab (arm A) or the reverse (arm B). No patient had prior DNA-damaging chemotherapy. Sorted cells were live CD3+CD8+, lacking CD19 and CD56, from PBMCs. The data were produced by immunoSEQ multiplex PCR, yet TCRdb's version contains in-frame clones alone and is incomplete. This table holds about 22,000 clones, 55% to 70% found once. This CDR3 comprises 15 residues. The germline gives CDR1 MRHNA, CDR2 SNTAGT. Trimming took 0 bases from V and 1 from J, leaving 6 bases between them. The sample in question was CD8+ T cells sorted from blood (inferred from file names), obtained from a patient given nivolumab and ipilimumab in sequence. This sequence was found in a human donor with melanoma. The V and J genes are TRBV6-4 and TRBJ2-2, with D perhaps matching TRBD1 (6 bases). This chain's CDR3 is CASSDSTGNTGELFF. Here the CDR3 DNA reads TGTGCCAGCAGTGACTCGACAGGGAACACCGGGGAGCTGTTTTTT.